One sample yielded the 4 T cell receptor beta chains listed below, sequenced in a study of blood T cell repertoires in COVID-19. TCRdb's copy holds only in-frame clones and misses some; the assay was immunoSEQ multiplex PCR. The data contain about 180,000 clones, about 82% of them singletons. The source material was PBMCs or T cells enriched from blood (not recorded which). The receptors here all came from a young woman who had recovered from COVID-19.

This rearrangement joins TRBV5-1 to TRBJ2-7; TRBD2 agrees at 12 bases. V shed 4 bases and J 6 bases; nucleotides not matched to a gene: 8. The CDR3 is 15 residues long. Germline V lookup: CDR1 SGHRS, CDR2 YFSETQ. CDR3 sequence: CASSLASGRAGEQYF. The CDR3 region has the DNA TGCGCCAGCAGCCTGGCTAGCGGGAGGGCCGGCGAGCAGTACTTC.

For the CDR3, the DNA is TGTGCCAGCAGTTTAAGTGCCCTAGCGGGTTACGAGCAGTACTTC. Translated: CASSLSALAGYEQYF. V gene TRBV28 combines with J gene TRBJ2-7, with 8 bases fitting TRBD2. The J segment lost 4 bases and the V segment lost 2 bases, leaving 7 bases of the junction unmatched. Germline CDR1 reads MDHEN; CDR2 reads SYDVKM. This CDR3 has 15 residues. The full variable domain, its missing parts supplied by reference TRBV28 and TRBJ2-7, is DVKVTQSSRYLVKRTGEKVFLECVQDMDHENMFWYRQDPGLGLRLIYFSYDVKMKEKGDIPEGYSVSREKKERFSLILESASTNQTSMYLCASSLSALAGYEQYFGPGTRLTVT.

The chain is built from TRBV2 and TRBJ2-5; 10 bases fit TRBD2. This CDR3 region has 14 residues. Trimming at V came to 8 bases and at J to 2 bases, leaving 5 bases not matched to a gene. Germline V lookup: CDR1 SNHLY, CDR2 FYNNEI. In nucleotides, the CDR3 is TGTGCCAGCCGCCCGGGACTAGCGCAAGAGACCCAGTACTTC. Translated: CASRPGLAQETQYF.

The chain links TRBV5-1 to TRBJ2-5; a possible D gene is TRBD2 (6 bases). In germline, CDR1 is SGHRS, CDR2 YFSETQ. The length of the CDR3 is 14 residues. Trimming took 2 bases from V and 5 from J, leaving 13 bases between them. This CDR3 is CASSLTGVWETQYF. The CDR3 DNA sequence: TGCGCCAGCAGCTTAACGGGAGTGTGGGAGACCCAGTACTTC. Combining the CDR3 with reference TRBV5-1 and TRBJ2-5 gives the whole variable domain KAGVTQTPRYLIKTRGQQVTLSCSPISGHRSVSWYQQTPGQGLQFLFEYFSETQRNKGNFPGRFSGRQFSNSRSEMNVSTLELGDSALYLCASSLTGVWETQYFGPGTRLLVL.